This T cell receptor beta chain was sequenced for a study of T cell responses to AZD1222 COVID-19 vaccine. General observations from the study: The CD4 TCRs associated with vaccination extended across spike and predominated at 160-218 and 743-854.

From germline, CDR1 is LNHDA and CDR2 SQIVND (reference sequence). J lost 4 bases, V lost 4 bases, and 2 bases had no gene match. The CDR3 consists of 13 residues. Researchers grouped second doses given at about 4 or about 12 weeks into one pool. Points on this clone: Its antigen is still unknown.

The table came from immunoSEQ multiplex PCR; TCRdb's copy has only in-frame clones and leaves some out. The data show about 130,000 clones, nearly 90% seen once. The source material was peripheral blood, sampled 28 days after the second AZD1222 dose. V usage is TRBV19 and J usage is TRBJ2-7, with TRBD1 identical over 9 bases. The receptor comes from an adult who received the AZD1222 COVID-19 vaccine. The CDR3 region has the DNA TGTGCCAGTAGTAGACAGGGGGTTTACGAGCAGTACTTC. Its protein product is CASSRQGVYEQYF.